These T cell receptor beta chains were read from a single sample in a study of shared clonotypes between healthy human individuals. The data were produced by immunoSEQ multiplex PCR, yet TCRdb's version contains in-frame clones alone and is incomplete. This sample has some 510,000 clones; about four fifths occur once, and the top ten carry 10% to 15%. The specimen was PBMCs. These receptors were taken from a woman aged 40 to 49 in good health. Some clones in this sample may be carry-over from other donors' samples. Both conserved end residues are part of each CDR3. Each record gives: clone size, D gene, J gene, V gene, CDR3 protein, CDR3 DNA. D genes are given only for firm matches. The size entry is marked missing in some rows and otherwise reads once, few, many or a size class.

size: .; D: .; J: TRBJ1-4; V: TRBV27; CDR3: CASSLSKVFTNEKLFF; DNA: TGTGCCAGCAGTTTATCGAAGGTTTTTACTAATGAAAAACTGTTTTTT
size: .; D: TRBD1; J: TRBJ2-5; V: TRBV6-1; CDR3: CASNPRGSKETQYF; DNA: TGTGCCAGCAACCCCAGGGGGTCGAAAGAGACCCAGTACTTC
size: .; D: .; J: TRBJ2-7; V: TRBV6-5; CDR3: CASATPGGHWSEQYF; DNA: TGTGCCAGCGCAACACCCGGGGGACACTGGTCCGAGCAGTACTTC
size: few; D: TRBD2; J: TRBJ2-2; V: TRBV5-4; CDR3: CASSSGLAGGRGTGELFF; DNA: TGTGCCAGCAGCTCGGGACTAGCGGGAGGGCGGGGCACCGGGGAGCTGTTTTTT
size: .; D: TRBD2; J: TRBJ2-5; V: TRBV5-4; CDR3: CASSLRRTGGETQYF; DNA: TGTGCCAGCAGCTTAAGACGAACGGGGGGAGAGACCCAGTACTTC
size: .; D: TRBD2; J: TRBJ2-7; V: TRBV5-5; CDR3: CASSLALAGNYEQYF; DNA: TGTGCCAGCAGCTTGGCTCTAGCGGGTAACTACGAGCAGTACTTC
size: .; D: TRBD2; J: TRBJ2-1; V: TRBV4-2; CDR3: CASSQEARELSYNEQFF; DNA: TGTGCCAGCAGCCAAGAGGCGCGGGAGCTTTCCTACAATGAGCAGTTCTTC
size: .; D: .; J: TRBJ2-1; V: TRBV7-3; CDR3: CASSFSGDRRNEQFF; DNA: TGTGCCAGCAGCTTCTCGGGTGACCGACGCAATGAGCAGTTCTTC
size: .; D: TRBD2; J: TRBJ2-7; V: TRBV5-5; CDR3: CASSQPTSGRADEQYF; DNA: TGTGCCAGCAGCCAACCAACTAGCGGGAGGGCCGACGAGCAGTACTTC
size: .; D: .; J: TRBJ1-2; V: TRBV29-1; CDR3: CSVAGELYGYTF; DNA: TGCAGCGTTGCCGGGGAATTGTATGGCTACACCTTC
size: .; D: .; J: TRBJ1-1; V: TRBV7-3; CDR3: CASSWQRNSEAFF; DNA: TGTGCCAGCAGCTGGCAGAGAAACTCTGAAGCTTTCTTT
size: .; D: .; J: TRBJ1-2; V: TRBV19; CDR3: CASGYEPYGYTF; DNA: TGTGCCAGTGGGTACGAGCCCTATGGCTACACCTTC
size: .; D: TRBD1; J: TRBJ2-5; V: TRBV10-3; CDR3: CAIGTDQETQYF; DNA: TGTGCCATCGGGACAGACCAAGAGACCCAGTACTTC
size: few; D: TRBD2; J: TRBJ2-2; V: TRBV6-5; CDR3: CASSWTLAGVGGELFF; DNA: TGTGCCAGCAGTTGGACTCTAGCGGGAGTGGGCGGGGAGCTGTTTTTT